The 12 T cell receptor beta chains below come from one sample, sequenced in a study of a mutant IDH1 vaccine in newly diagnosed glioma. The antigens these receptors bind are not known. The time point here: week 23, last vaccination. In every dose of vaccine, 300 ug of mutant IDH1 20-mer peptide was given alongside topical imiquimod. The table came from immunoSEQ multiplex PCR; TCRdb's copy has only in-frame clones and leaves some out. Of 88,000 or so clones in the sample, roughly 85% were seen once. Sequencing was performed on PBMCs, taken from a glioma patient whose treatment included an IDH1 peptide vaccine. The receptors here all came from a man younger than 40 with glioma. Some clones in this sample may be carry-over from other donors' samples.

The chain has TRBV4-3 and TRBJ2-1; TRBD2 might be the D (5 bases). V lost 1 base and J lost 5, with 9 bases in between. The V gene's germline CDR1 is LGHNA and CDR2 YSLEER. The CDR3 spans 14 residues. This chain's CDR3 is CASSQVTSNNEQFF. For the CDR3, the DNA is TGCGCCAGCAGCCAAGTTACTAGTAACAATGAGCAGTTCTTC.

The chain combines TRBV6-5 with TRBJ1-6; D is ambiguous. Trimming shortened V by 0 bases and J by 8 bases, and 14 bases separated the two germline ends. Germline CDR1 and CDR2: MNHEY and SVGAGI. The CDR3 has 16 residues. In nucleotides, the CDR3 is TGTGCCAGCAGTTACTCCGCCGTCGGGCTTGATTCACCCCTCCACTTT. Its protein is CASSYSAVGLDSPLHF.

The genes are TRBV21-1 and TRBJ1-2; the table assigns TRBD1, which was not confirmed against the DNA. TRBV21-1 represents a pseudogene. The CDR3 has 16 amino acids. The CDR3 bases are TGTGCCAGCAGCAAAAAAGGGAAGGGACAGAACTATGGCTACACCTTC. Translation gives CASSKKGKGQNYGYTF.

The V call is TRBV11-3, the J call TRBJ2-2, with unresolved D. V lost 1 base and J 0 bases, leaving 3 bases between the germline ends. The CDR3 is made up of 14 amino acids. Germline lookup yields CDR1 SGHNT and CDR2 YENEEA. The DNA for the CDR3 is TGTGCCAGCAGCTTAGGGCCGAACACCGGGGAGCTGTTTTTT. This gives the protein CASSLGPNTGELFF.

The chain joins TRBV2 to TRBJ2-3; no clear D gene. The germline V gene has CDR1 SNHLY and CDR2 FYNNEI. The CDR3 loop spans 13 amino acids. V shed 4 bases and J shed 5 bases, with 10 bases lying between them. The CDR3 sequence is CASSVYLGDTQYF. CDR3 DNA sequence: TGTGCCAGCAGTGTTTATTTGGGAGATACGCAGTATTTT.

This chain links TRBV9 with TRBJ2-2, with TRBD2 matching 11 bases. Germline V gene lookup returns CDR1 SGDLS and CDR2 YYNGEE. The CDR3 length is 16 residues. The V and J ends lost 4 bases and 8 bases, in that order; junction bases with no gene match: 10. The CDR3 is CASSKGTSGVGGELFF. DNA for the CDR3: TGTGCCAGCAGCAAAGGGACTAGCGGAGTTGGGGGGGAGCTGTTTTTT.

The CDR3 DNA sequence: TGTGCCAGTAGTCCCGGGACGGGAATGCCCCCCTACGAGCAGTACTTC. Encoded protein: CASSPGTGMPPYEQYF. The V and J genes are TRBV19 and TRBJ2-7; D assignment may be TRBD1 or TRBD2 (5 bases each). The CDR3 loop spans 16 amino acids. Trimming cost V 5 bases and J 2 bases, with 19 bases left between them. Looked up from germline, CDR1 is LNHDA and CDR2 is SQIVND (reference sequence).

The rearrangement uses TRBV6-6 and TRBJ2-2; D gene ambiguous. The CDR3 runs 11 residues. V shed 1 base and J shed 7 bases, with 1 base lying between them. Germline lookup yields CDR1 MNHNY and CDR2 SVGAGI (reference sequence). The CDR3 region is CASSYFGELFF. CDR3 nucleotides: TGTGCCAGCAGTTACTTCGGGGAGCTGTTTTTT.

The chain carries TRBV7-9 and TRBJ1-2; 8 bases align to TRBD1. Germline V CDR1 and CDR2: SEHNR, FQNEAQ (reference sequence). The V and J ends lost 5 bases and 6 bases, in that order; junction bases with no gene match: 5. The CDR3 runs 13 residues. CDR3 residues: CASSPAGGNGYTF. The DNA of the CDR3 is TGTGCCAGCAGCCCCGCAGGGGGCAATGGCTACACCTTC.

This clone was found once. The CDR3 nucleotides read TGTGCCAGCAGTGAATTGGGACAGGGTGGGTACTATGGCTACACCTTC. Protein product: CASSELGQGGYYGYTF. The chain recombines TRBV6-1 with TRBJ1-2; 9 nucleotides agree with TRBD1. V dropped 2 bases and J dropped 3; count of bases not matched to a gene: 7. Germline assignment: CDR1 MNHNS and CDR2 SASEGT. The CDR3 totals 16 residues.

V is TRBV6-5 and J is TRBJ1-5; D remains unclear. The V end was cut by 6 bases, the J end by 7 bases, with 16 bases between. Per germline, CDR1 MNHEY and CDR2 SVGAGI. The CDR3 runs to 14 residues. CDR3 residues: CASSRHGIGQPQHF. The CDR3 region has the DNA TGTGCCAGCAGCCGACATGGCATAGGCCAGCCCCAGCATTTT.

This sequence joins TRBV30 and TRBJ2-3, with TRBD1 matching 8 bases. The junction had 8 bases not matched to a gene; V was cut back by 4 bases and J by 5 bases. Germline V CDR1 and CDR2: GTSNPN, SVGIG (reference sequence). This CDR3 is 14 amino acids long. In nucleotides, the CDR3 is TGTGCCTGGAATCTCCAGGGGGCAATAGATACGCAGTATTTT. Its protein is CAWNLQGAIDTQYF.